This T cell receptor beta chain appears in the sequencing data of a study of regulatory T cells in long-lasting Graves disease. The CDR3 sequence is 17 residues long. Germline trimming cut 3 bases from V and 2 bases from J; bases unmatched to any gene: 10. Germline loops: CDR1 SEHNR, CDR2 FQNEAQ (reference sequence). In this sample, this clonotype turned up many times. Arm-PCR of CDR3 regions and iRepertoire HTBI primers were the basis on which TCR beta libraries were built. TCRdb redid the calling of the multiplex PCR reads with MiXCR, one entry per CDR3 protein. The sample shows 450,000 to 600,000 distinct CDR3 sequences, around 16% of them seen only once. Time point denoted: newly diagnosed GD, antithyroid drugs for less than 3 months. Generation of the TCR library employed RNA extracted from PBMCs. The same data also contributed to another study, on T cells in Graves' hyperthyroidism and ophthalmopathy.

The clonotype originates from a man aged 35-49 years with Graves disease. The sequencing here drew on peripheral blood mononuclear cells (PBMCs), taken at new diagnosis, from a patient treated with antithyroid drugs. The V and J genes are TRBV7-9 and TRBJ2-3, with 8 bases that match TRBD2. CDR3 coding DNA: TGTGCCAGCAGCTTTTCGGGACTAGTTGGAGTCACAGATACGCAGTATTTT. Its protein is CASSFSGLVGVTDTQYF.